The entry below gives a single TCR beta chain sequence along with its context. Profiled with immunoSEQ multiplex PCR; TCRdb holds only in-frame clones, not every one. The sample shows roughly 310,000 clones, roughly 90% of them seen only once. The donors were members of the approximately 110-subject validation cohort (separate from the approximately 670-subject first cohort). The record originates from a study of cytomegalovirus exposure and HLA in healthy donors. Across the whole study: The 95 to 150 validation repertoires, a later analysis reported, used the same platform as the 666 first-cohort repertoires.

The V segment lost 8 bases and the J segment 8 bases; nucleotides outside the gene matches: 7. CDR1 is SNHLY and CDR2 is FYNNEI in the germline V gene. The CDR3 sequence is 13 residues long. This clonotype originated in a man aged 25 to 40 in good health and CMV-seronegative. The genes are TRBV2 and TRBJ1-2, with 11 bases aligning to TRBD1. What was sequenced was PBMCs. The CDR3, as DNA: TGTGCCAGCGACGGACAGGGGGCTCGGGGCTACACCTTC. Amino acid sequence: CASDGQGARGYTF.